The rows below give T cell receptor beta chains drawn from one sample of a study of blood T cell repertoires in COVID-19. This table comes from immunoSEQ multiplex PCR, and its TCRdb copy is limited to in-frame clones, with some not included. Of fewer than 150,000 clones listed, around 80% were seen once; the top ten hold 2.5% to 3%. Sequencing was carried out using peripheral blood. These receptor sequences come from a man aged 50-59 years with acute or convalescent COVID-19. CDR3s include the opening cysteine and the closing phenylalanine or tryptophan. The order of the fields is V gene, D gene, CDR3 length, J gene, clone size, CDR3 DNA, CDR3 protein. D genes are given only for firm matches. Only part of the rows carry a size: once, few, many, or a class if the clone is expanded.

V gene: TRBV19; D gene: TRBD1; CDR3 length: 14; J gene: TRBJ1-2; clone size: -; CDR3 DNA: TGTGCCAGTAGCCTCAGGACAGGGGAGGATGGCTACACCTTC; CDR3 protein: CASSLRTGEDGYTF
V gene: TRBV18; D gene: -; CDR3 length: 13; J gene: TRBJ2-1; clone size: -; CDR3 DNA: TGTGCCAGCTCACTCCGGGACTCCCTGGAGCAGTTCTTC; CDR3 protein: CASSLRDSLEQFF
V gene: TRBV6-5; D gene: TRBD1; CDR3 length: 15; J gene: TRBJ2-2; clone size: -; CDR3 DNA: TGTGCCAGCAGTCAGCTGGACAGGCGACGAAGGGAGCTGTTTTTT; CDR3 protein: CASSQLDRRRRELFF
V gene: TRBV18; D gene: TRBD2; CDR3 length: 16; J gene: TRBJ2-7; clone size: few; CDR3 DNA: TGTGCCAGCTCACCCAAGGCGGGGGGCGTCACATACGAGCAGTACTTC; CDR3 protein: CASSPKAGGVTYEQYF
V gene: TRBV5-1; D gene: TRBD2; CDR3 length: 19; J gene: TRBJ2-3; clone size: once; CDR3 DNA: TGCGCCAGCAGCCCCTGGACTAGCGGGGGCCCCAAGAATCCAGATACGCAGTATTTT; CDR3 protein: CASSPWTSGGPKNPDTQYF
V gene: TRBV28; D gene: TRBD1; CDR3 length: 15; J gene: TRBJ1-1; clone size: -; CDR3 DNA: TGTGCCAGCATTTGGGCAGGGGGCTTGAACACTGAAGCTTTCTTT; CDR3 protein: CASIWAGGLNTEAFF
V gene: TRBV29-1; D gene: -; CDR3 length: 13; J gene: TRBJ2-1; clone size: -; CDR3 DNA: TGCAGCGTTGGTAGGCAGTTTAGAGGTGAGCAGTTCTTC; CDR3 protein: CSVGRQFRGEQFF
V gene: TRBV10-3; D gene: TRBD1; CDR3 length: 15; J gene: TRBJ1-5; clone size: -; CDR3 DNA: TGTGCCATCAGTGAGGGGGCAGGGGGCGATCAGCCCCAGCATTTT; CDR3 protein: CAISEGAGGDQPQHF
V gene: TRBV7-9; D gene: -; CDR3 length: 14; J gene: TRBJ1-1; clone size: -; CDR3 DNA: TGTGCCAACAGCTTGGGACATCCGAACACTGAAGCTTTCTTT; CDR3 protein: CANSLGHPNTEAFF
V gene: TRBV7-6; D gene: TRBD1; CDR3 length: 16; J gene: TRBJ1-4; clone size: -; CDR3 DNA: TGTGCCAGCACCGACCTAGACAGGGCGGAGTCGGAAAAACTGTTTTTT; CDR3 protein: CASTDLDRAESEKLFF
V gene: TRBV6-1; D gene: TRBD1; CDR3 length: 16; J gene: TRBJ2-3; clone size: -; CDR3 DNA: TGTGCCAGCAGTGAAGTGAAAGGCAGGGGGAAAGATACGCAGTATTTT; CDR3 protein: CASSEVKGRGKDTQYF
V gene: TRBV28; D gene: -; CDR3 length: 12; J gene: TRBJ2-7; clone size: -; CDR3 DNA: TGTGCCAGCGGCATCGAGAGGTACGAGCAGTACTTC; CDR3 protein: CASGIERYEQYF
V gene: TRBV6-6; D gene: TRBD1; CDR3 length: 18; J gene: TRBJ1-6; clone size: -; CDR3 DNA: TGTGCCAGCAGCCGATCGGGATGGGACAGCTCCTATAATTCACCCCTCCACTTT; CDR3 protein: CASSRSGWDSSYNSPLHF
V gene: TRBV29-1; D gene: TRBD2; CDR3 length: 13; J gene: TRBJ2-7; clone size: -; CDR3 DNA: TGCAGCGTTGAGCTAGCGGGGCCCGCCGAGCAGTACTTC; CDR3 protein: CSVELAGPAEQYF
V gene: TRBV7-5; D gene: -; CDR3 length: 16; J gene: TRBJ2-1; clone size: -; CDR3 DNA: TGTGTCAGAAGCTGCTTAGCTAGCGAGTCCTACAATGAGCAGTTCTTC; CDR3 protein: CVRSCLASESYNEQFF
V gene: TRBV3-1/TRBV3-2; D gene: TRBD1; CDR3 length: 14; J gene: TRBJ2-1; clone size: -; CDR3 DNA: TGTGCCAGCAGCCAAGCCACAGGGGCAGGTGAGCAGTTCTTC; CDR3 protein: CASSQATGAGEQFF
V gene: TRBV7-9; D gene: TRBD1; CDR3 length: 14; J gene: TRBJ2-3; clone size: -; CDR3 DNA: TGTGCCAGCAGCCCGGGACAGGGCGCAGGTACGCAGTATTTT; CDR3 protein: CASSPGQGAGTQYF
V gene: TRBV19; D gene: TRBD1; CDR3 length: 15; J gene: TRBJ2-5; clone size: -; CDR3 DNA: TGTGCCAGTAGTATAGGGACAGGGCGAACGCAGACCCAGTACTTC; CDR3 protein: CASSIGTGRTQTQYF
V gene: TRBV28; D gene: TRBD1; CDR3 length: 16; J gene: TRBJ2-2; clone size: -; CDR3 DNA: TGTGCCAGCAGACTCCCGGGACAGGGAGAGGCCGGGGAGCTGTTTTTT; CDR3 protein: CASRLPGQGEAGELFF
V gene: TRBV4-1; D gene: -; CDR3 length: 14; J gene: TRBJ2-7; clone size: -; CDR3 DNA: TGCGCCAGCAGCCCTCGCCCGCGGAGCTACGAGCAGTACTTC; CDR3 protein: CASSPRPRSYEQYF
V gene: TRBV5-1; D gene: -; CDR3 length: 16; J gene: TRBJ2-7; clone size: -; CDR3 DNA: TGCGCCAGCAGCCTAACGACCGGACAAGGCTATTACGAGCAGTACTTC; CDR3 protein: CASSLTTGQGYYEQYF
V gene: TRBV7-9; D gene: TRBD2; CDR3 length: 15; J gene: TRBJ2-7; clone size: -; CDR3 DNA: TGTGCCAGCAGCTTAGTGACTAGCGGGACCTACGAGCAGTACTTC; CDR3 protein: CASSLVTSGTYEQYF
V gene: TRBV23-1; D gene: TRBD2; CDR3 length: 19; J gene: TRBJ2-5; clone size: -; CDR3 DNA: TGCGCCAGCAGTCAATACAATAAATTCCGACTAGCGGGTAAGGAGACCCAGTACTTC; CDR3 protein: CASSQYNKFRLAGKETQYF
V gene: TRBV3-1/TRBV3-2; D gene: -; CDR3 length: 14; J gene: TRBJ1-2; clone size: few; CDR3 DNA: TGTGCCAGCAGCCAACCGACAGGCGGCTATGGCTACACCTTC; CDR3 protein: CASSQPTGGYGYTF
V gene: TRBV4-1; D gene: -; CDR3 length: 13; J gene: TRBJ2-1; clone size: few; CDR3 DNA: TGCGCCAGCAGCCAAGGGGTCCAAGGGGGGCAGTTCTTC; CDR3 protein: CASSQGVQGGQFF
V gene: TRBV4-1; D gene: TRBD2; CDR3 length: 16; J gene: TRBJ2-2; clone size: -; CDR3 DNA: TGCGCCAGCAGCCGCCCGAGCGGGAGGGCCCTCGGGGAGCTGTTTTTT; CDR3 protein: CASSRPSGRALGELFF
V gene: TRBV4-2; D gene: TRBD2; CDR3 length: 17; J gene: TRBJ2-3; clone size: -; CDR3 DNA: TGTGCCAGCAGCCAAGGACTAGCGGGGCCATCCGGAGATACGCAGTATTTT; CDR3 protein: CASSQGLAGPSGDTQYF
V gene: TRBV2; D gene: TRBD2; CDR3 length: 15; J gene: TRBJ2-3; clone size: -; CDR3 DNA: TGTGCCACCCTAGGAACTAGCGGAAGCACAGATACGCAGTATTTT; CDR3 protein: CATLGTSGSTDTQYF
V gene: TRBV9; D gene: -; CDR3 length: 15; J gene: TRBJ2-4; clone size: -; CDR3 DNA: TGTGCCAGCAGCGGATTCCAGGCCCCGGAAAACATTCAGTACTTC; CDR3 protein: CASSGFQAPENIQYF
V gene: TRBV29-1; D gene: TRBD1; CDR3 length: 11; J gene: TRBJ1-1; clone size: few; CDR3 DNA: TGCAGCGCCCGACAGGGGGCTGAAGCTTTCTTT; CDR3 protein: CSARQGAEAFF
V gene: TRBV4-1; D gene: TRBD1; CDR3 length: 15; J gene: TRBJ2-7; clone size: -; CDR3 DNA: TGCGCCAGCAGCCAACGGACAGGGGGCTCTTGGGAGCAGTACTTC; CDR3 protein: CASSQRTGGSWEQYF
V gene: TRBV5-1; D gene: TRBD1; CDR3 length: 15; J gene: TRBJ2-2; clone size: once; CDR3 DNA: TGCGCCAGCAGCACCGACAGGGTAAACACCGGGGAGCTGTTTTTT; CDR3 protein: CASSTDRVNTGELFF
V gene: TRBV21-1; D gene: -; CDR3 length: 16; J gene: TRBJ2-7; clone size: -; CDR3 DNA: TGTGCCAGCAGCGTCGTACAGGGCCCATTTCACTACGAGCAGTACTTC; CDR3 protein: CASSVVQGPFHYEQYF
V gene: TRBV7-6; D gene: TRBD1; CDR3 length: 17; J gene: TRBJ1-2; clone size: -; CDR3 DNA: TGTGCCAGCAGCCCTAACGGACAGGGGATCCCGCTATTCGGCTACACCTTC; CDR3 protein: CASSPNGQGIPLFGYTF
V gene: TRBV6-2/TRBV6-3; D gene: -; CDR3 length: 12; J gene: TRBJ2-1; clone size: -; CDR3 DNA: TGTGCCAGCAGTTACCCTTCGGATGAGCAGTTCTTC; CDR3 protein: CASSYPSDEQFF
V gene: TRBV19; D gene: TRBD1; CDR3 length: 16; J gene: TRBJ1-5; clone size: few; CDR3 DNA: TGTGCCAGTAGTATACAGGGGGCCGGGCGCAATCAGCCCCAGCATTTT; CDR3 protein: CASSIQGAGRNQPQHF
V gene: TRBV7-9; D gene: -; CDR3 length: 16; J gene: TRBJ1-3; clone size: -; CDR3 DNA: TGTGCCAGCAGTTTTTTTACCGGGACTTCTGGAAACACCATATATTTT; CDR3 protein: CASSFFTGTSGNTIYF
V gene: TRBV5-1; D gene: -; CDR3 length: 15; J gene: TRBJ1-3; clone size: -; CDR3 DNA: TGCGCCAGCAGCAGAGAGCCTCGCTCTGGAAACACCATATATTTT; CDR3 protein: CASSREPRSGNTIYF
V gene: TRBV3-1/TRBV3-2; D gene: TRBD1; CDR3 length: 15; J gene: TRBJ1-2; clone size: once; CDR3 DNA: TGTGCCAGCAGCCCGATCTGGACAGGGAACTATGGCTACACCTTC; CDR3 protein: CASSPIWTGNYGYTF
V gene: TRBV2; D gene: TRBD1; CDR3 length: 16; J gene: TRBJ2-2; clone size: many; CDR3 DNA: TGTGCCGCCCAGGGACAGGATCAGATGAACACCGGGGAGCTGTTTTTT; CDR3 protein: CAAQGQDQMNTGELFF
V gene: TRBV7-3; D gene: -; CDR3 length: 13; J gene: TRBJ1-1; clone size: once; CDR3 DNA: TGTGCCAGCAGCAACTACAAGAACACTGAAGCTTTCTTT; CDR3 protein: CASSNYKNTEAFF
V gene: TRBV4-1; D gene: TRBD2; CDR3 length: 17; J gene: TRBJ2-3; clone size: -; CDR3 DNA: TGCGCCAGCAGCCCCAGCCTGACTAGCGGGACTCCAGATACGCAGTATTTT; CDR3 protein: CASSPSLTSGTPDTQYF
V gene: TRBV4-1; D gene: -; CDR3 length: 14; J gene: TRBJ2-5; clone size: medium-sized; CDR3 DNA: TGCGCCAGCAGCCAAGAGACACTCCAAGAGACCCAGTACTTC; CDR3 protein: CASSQETLQETQYF
V gene: TRBV7-3; D gene: -; CDR3 length: 15; J gene: TRBJ2-3; clone size: -; CDR3 DNA: TGTGCCAGCAGCTTAATGGCTAGCGAATGGGATACGCAGTATTTT; CDR3 protein: CASSLMASEWDTQYF
V gene: TRBV11-1; D gene: TRBD2; CDR3 length: 14; J gene: TRBJ2-5; clone size: -; CDR3 DNA: TGTGCCAGCAGGAGGACTAGCGGGAGTGAGACCCAGTACTTC; CDR3 protein: CASRRTSGSETQYF
V gene: TRBV2; D gene: TRBD1; CDR3 length: 15; J gene: TRBJ1-1; clone size: -; CDR3 DNA: TGTGCCAGCAACCCGATCCGGGACAGGGGCACTGAAGCTTTCTTT; CDR3 protein: CASNPIRDRGTEAFF
V gene: TRBV19; D gene: TRBD1; CDR3 length: 14; J gene: TRBJ2-1; clone size: -; CDR3 DNA: TGTGCCAGTAGTATTGACCCAGGGGGCGATGAGCAGTTCTTC; CDR3 protein: CASSIDPGGDEQFF
V gene: TRBV11-2; D gene: TRBD2; CDR3 length: 15; J gene: TRBJ2-5; clone size: few; CDR3 DNA: TGTGCCAGCAGCCTCGGGACTAGCGGGAGTGAGACCCAGTACTTC; CDR3 protein: CASSLGTSGSETQYF